One T cell receptor beta chain is described in this entry. The record originates from a study of cytomegalovirus exposure and HLA in healthy donors. The assay was immunoSEQ multiplex PCR, and TCRdb's table has in-frame clones only and misses some. The sample consists of 300,000 to 400,000 clones, 86% of them appearing once. The material sequenced was PBMCs. The TCR originated in a woman younger than 30 in good health and CMV-seronegative.

CDR3 protein: CASSEQGSSYNEQFF. CDR3 nucleotide sequence: TGTGCCAGCAGTGAACAGGGAAGCTCCTACAATGAGCAGTTCTTC. V is TRBV2 and J is TRBJ2-1; D perhaps matches TRBD1 (5 bases). Between the trimmed V and J ends, which lost 2 bases and 0 bases, there was a span of 8 bases. The CDR3 extends over 15 amino acids. Per germline, CDR1 SNHLY and CDR2 FYNNEI.